This passage covers 27 T cell receptor beta chains from one sample sequenced in a study of blood T cell repertoires in COVID-19. Some clones are missing from TCRdb's copy, which holds only in-frame ones; the method was immunoSEQ multiplex PCR. This repertoire shows approximately 250,000 clones, roughly nine tenths found once; its top ten account for approximately 9%. Input material: peripheral blood. Receptor source: a man between 35 and 55 years old with active or convalescent COVID-19.

The J gene is TRBJ1-5, the V gene TRBV28; 7 bases line up with TRBD1. Germline V lookup: CDR1 MDHEN, CDR2 SYDVKM. There are 13 residues in the CDR3. With V trimmed by 4 bases and J by 4 bases, 1 base remained unmatched. This CDR3 reads CASSSTGNQPQHF. CDR3 sequence (DNA): TGTGCCAGCAGTTCGACAGGGAATCAGCCCCAGCATTTT.

This chain links TRBV29-1 with TRBJ2-1; TRBD2 aligns across 13 bases. The germline V gene has CDR1 SQVTM and CDR2 ANQGSEA. The V and J ends lost 3 bases and 0 bases, in that order; junction bases with no gene match: 5. This CDR3 comprises 17 residues. The CDR3: CSVEGTSGTYSYNEQFF. CDR3 nucleotide sequence: TGCAGCGTTGAGGGGACTAGCGGGACCTACTCCTACAATGAGCAGTTCTTC.

This clone was found once. The chain is built from TRBV7-2 and TRBJ1-2; perhaps TRBD1 as D (5 bases). The V gene's germline CDR1 is SGHTA and CDR2 FQGNSA. This CDR3 region has 14 residues. Deletions cut 5 bases from V and 8 bases from J, with 18 bases between. The CDR3 nucleotides are TGTGCCAGCAGCCTCGGATGGGGCTCGTCGGGCTACACCTTC. Its translation: CASSLGWGSSGYTF.

The chain uses TRBV7-8 and TRBJ2-3, with 7 bases matching TRBD1. CDR3 length: 14 amino acids. Per germline, CDR1 SGHVS and CDR2 FQNEAQ. After removal of 5 bases from V and 4 bases from J, the junction contained 6 bases not matched to a gene. The CDR3 loop reads CASSVGQASDTQYF. CDR3 bases: TGTGCCAGCAGCGTAGGACAGGCGTCAGATACGCAGTATTTT. The complete variable domain, with remaining parts taken from reference TRBV7-8 and TRBJ2-3, reads GAGVSQSPRYKVAKRGQDVALRCDPISGHVSLFWYQQALGQGPEFLTYFQNEAQLDKSGLPSDRFFAERPEGSVSTLKIQRTQQEDSAVYLCASSVGQASDTQYFGPGTRLTVL.

The rearrangement links TRBV9 to TRBJ2-2; possible D gene TRBD1, 5 bases. Trimming stripped 6 bases from V and 7 bases from J, with 13 bases between. Germline values: CDR1 SGDLS, CDR2 YYNGEE. The CDR3 runs 13 residues. CDR3 nucleotides: TGTGCCAGCACGGTGGGGCCCGACGGGGAGCTGTTTTTT. Its protein is CASTVGPDGELFF.

This chain joins TRBV7-2 and TRBJ2-5; D call uncertain. CDR1 is SGHTA, CDR2 FQGNSA, per germline. V shed 5 bases and J shed 5 bases, with 15 bases lying between them. The CDR3 consists of 14 residues. The CDR3 loop is CASSNPMGPETQYF. The CDR3 DNA reads TGTGCCAGCAGCAACCCAATGGGCCCGGAGACCCAGTACTTC. The entire variable domain, with the rest obtained from reference TRBV7-2 and TRBJ2-5, is as follows: GAGVSQSPSNKVTEKGKDVELRCDPISGHTALYWYRQSLGQGLEFLIYFQGNSAPDKSGLPSDRFSAERTGGSVSTLTIQRTQQEDSAVYLCASSNPMGPETQYFGPGTRLLVL.

This clone has only a few counts. The chain carries TRBV6-5 and TRBJ1-2, with 7 positions matching TRBD1. Germline-derived CDR1 and CDR2 are MNHEY and SVGAGI. The trim removed 0 bases at V and 8 bases at J, leaving 9 bases unmatched. The CDR3 loop spans 15 amino acids. CDR3 sequence reads: CASSYSTPGQYGYTF. Written as DNA, the CDR3 is TGTGCCAGCAGTTACTCAACTCCGGGACAGTACGGCTACACCTTC.

CDR3 DNA sequence: TGCGCCAGCAGCCCCGGGGACAGAACGTACAATGAGCAGTTCTTC. It encodes CASSPGDRTYNEQFF. The chain joins TRBV5-1 to TRBJ2-1; 7 positions match TRBD1. Germline assignment: CDR1 SGHRS and CDR2 YFSETQ. After removal of 4 bases from V and 4 bases from J, the junction contained 8 bases not matched to a gene. This CDR3 spans 15 amino acids.

The chain has TRBV5-1 and TRBJ2-5; 7 bases align to TRBD1. The V gene end was trimmed by 1 base and the J gene end by 5 bases; junction bases not matched to a gene: 11. The CDR3 has 16 amino acids. The germline V gene encodes CDR1 SGHRS and CDR2 YFSETQ. The DNA of the CDR3 is TGCGCCAGCAGCTTGTACGCCCGACAGGGCGGGGAGACCCAGTACTTC. Protein product: CASSLYARQGGETQYF.

This clone appeared once. The chain combines TRBV11-2 with TRBJ1-2; 7 nucleotides match TRBD1. Germline CDR1 reads SGHAT; CDR2 reads FQNNGV. The junction had 15 bases not matched to a gene; V was cut back by 5 bases and J by 6 bases. CDR3 length: 16 residues. CDR3 amino acids: CASSPTRNRGEDGYTF. CDR3 bases: TGTGCCAGCAGCCCCACGCGGAACAGGGGTGAGGATGGCTACACCTTC.

This clone was observed a few times. The chain has TRBV27 and TRBJ1-2; a possible D gene is TRBD1 (5 bases). The CDR3 runs to 13 residues. The germline CDR1 and CDR2 sequences are MNHEY and SMNVEV (reference sequence). Trimming pared 6 bases from V and 7 bases from J, leaving 15 bases between. In DNA form, the CDR3 reads TGTGCCAGCAGCTCTGCGCAGGGAGGTGGCTACACCTTC. Encoded protein: CASSSAQGGGYTF.

As concerns this clone: Its ends do not fully match the called genes, so a read error is possible. V and J are TRBV5-4 and TRBJ1-2, with 7 bases lining up with TRBD1. Germline V gene sequence: CDR1 SGHNT, CDR2 YYREEE (reference sequence). This CDR3 spans 15 amino acids. In DNA, the CDR3 is TGTGCCAGCACCTTGTGGGACAGAACTAACTATGGCTACACCTTC. Its protein is CASTLWDRTNYGYTF.

This clone was counted once. J is TRBJ1-4 and V is TRBV28; 8 positions agree with TRBD1. The CDR3 runs to 14 residues. Germline CDR1 reads MDHEN; CDR2 reads SYDVKM. After removal of 5 bases from V and 6 bases from J, the junction contained 5 bases not matched to a gene. The CDR3 spells CASSPDRGYEKLFF. CDR3 nucleotide sequence: TGTGCCAGCAGTCCAGACAGGGGATATGAAAAACTGTTTTTT.

The V gene is TRBV30, the J gene TRBJ1-2; maybe TRBD1 (5 bases). CDR1 and CDR2 (germline): GTSNPN, SVGIG (reference sequence). The V end was cut by 2 bases, the J end by 4 bases, with 11 bases between. There are 13 residues in the CDR3. CDR3 sequence: CAWSPQGPYGYTF. In nucleotides, the CDR3 is TGTGCCTGGAGTCCCCAGGGTCCCTATGGCTACACCTTC.

The chain couples TRBV5-1 to TRBJ2-7, with 7 bases that match TRBD1. Looked up from germline, CDR1 is SGHRS and CDR2 is YFSETQ. The CDR3 extends over 14 amino acids. J was trimmed by 3 bases and V by 4 bases; bases with no gene match: 7. CDR3 nucleotide sequence: TGCGCCAGCAGCCCCTCGGGACAGTTCTACGAGCAGTACTTC. This gives the protein CASSPSGQFYEQYF.

The V gene is TRBV30, the J gene TRBJ1-2, with D maybe TRBD1 (6 bases). The length of the CDR3 is 16 residues. Germline loops: CDR1 GTSNPN, CDR2 SVGIG (reference sequence). The V end was cut by 1 base, the J end by 5 bases, with 20 bases between. CDR3 sequence (DNA): TGTGCCTGGAGTGCAGGCCCAACAGGGAATCGATATGGCTACACCTTC. Its protein is CAWSAGPTGNRYGYTF.

J is TRBJ1-2 and V is TRBV5-1; TRBD1 agrees at 7 bases. Germline V CDR1 and CDR2: SGHRS, YFSETQ. CDR3 length: 12 amino acids. With V trimmed by 4 bases and J by 3 bases, 0 bases remained unmatched. CDR3: CASSTGDYGYTF. CDR3 nucleotides: TGCGCCAGCAGCACAGGGGACTATGGCTACACCTTC.

The chain carries TRBV7-8 and TRBJ2-2, with D possibly matching TRBD2 (5 bases). Trimming stripped 10 bases from V and 6 bases from J, with 18 bases between. CDR1 is SGHVS and CDR2 is FQNEAQ in the germline V gene. The CDR3 totals 14 residues. CDR3 DNA: TGTGCCACCCCGACGGGGAACGGGCCCGGGGAGCTGTTTTTT. It translates to CATPTGNGPGELFF.

DNA for the CDR3: TGTGCCAGCAGTGACAGGGAGCGGGGCCCAACCTTGACCCAGTACTTC. As protein: CASSDRERGPTLTQYF. The rearrangement links TRBV6-1 to TRBJ2-5; TRBD2 aligns across 7 bases. Germline values: CDR1 MNHNS, CDR2 SASEGT. The CDR3 totals 16 residues. V trimming: 3 bases; J trimming: 7 bases; junction bases outside the gene matches: 14.

The chain links TRBV7-9 to TRBJ1-5, with D unclear. Trimming shortened V by 5 bases and J by 0 bases, and 17 bases separated the two germline ends. The CDR3 sequence is 17 residues long. CDR1 is SEHNR, CDR2 FQNEAQ, per germline (reference sequence). The CDR3 DNA reads as TGTGCCAGCAGCCCCGCGGGCAGACGAGATAGCAATCAGCCCCAGCATTTT. Translating it yields CASSPAGRRDSNQPQHF.

The gene calls are TRBV5-6 and TRBJ2-7; no reliable D call. The CDR3 consists of 12 residues. CDR1 and CDR2 (germline): SGHDT, YYEEEE. Trimming removed 0 bases from V and 6 bases from J, with 7 bases in between. For the CDR3, the DNA is TGTGCCAGCAGCTTGGCGACGGGCGAGCAGTACTTC. As protein: CASSLATGEQYF.

The chain employs TRBV11-2 and TRBJ1-1, with a weak D call TRBD1 (6 bases). Germline-derived CDR1 and CDR2 are SGHAT and FQNNGV. V shed 4 bases and J shed 0 bases, with 12 bases lying between them. The CDR3 is 15 residues long. The CDR3 sequence: CASSSFDRLNTEAFF. CDR3 nucleotide sequence: TGTGCCAGCAGCTCCTTCGACAGGCTGAACACTGAAGCTTTCTTT. Full variable domain (remainder filled in from reference TRBV11-2 and TRBJ1-1): EAGVAQSPRYKIIEKRQSVAFWCNPISGHATLYWYQQILGQGPKLLIQFQNNGVVDDSQLPKDRFSAERLKGVDSTLKIQPAKLEDSAVYLCASSSFDRLNTEAFFGQGTRLTVV.

This clone came up a few times. For the CDR3, the DNA is TGTGCCAGCAGCTTAGCTCGGTACCCTTCACCCCTCCACTTT. This translates into CASSLARYPSPLHF. This sequence joins TRBV11-2 and TRBJ1-6; D unclear. Germline V CDR1 and CDR2: SGHAT, FQNNGV. The CDR3 loop spans 14 amino acids. V dropped 1 base and J dropped 9 bases, with 10 bases sitting between them.

This clone showed up just once. The CDR3 region is CASSLHRNRDSPLHF. The CDR3 DNA reads TGTGCCAGCAGTTTACACAGGAACCGGGATTCACCCCTCCACTTT. The chain has TRBV27 and TRBJ1-6, with TRBD1 as a possible D gene (5 bases). Per the germline V gene, CDR1 is MNHEY and CDR2 is SMNVEV (reference sequence). The CDR3 consists of 15 residues. Trimming took 2 bases from V and 8 from J, leaving 13 bases between them.

The chain uses TRBV4-1 and TRBJ2-2; 7 positions match TRBD1. This CDR3 has 15 amino acids. In germline, CDR1 is MGHRA, CDR2 YSYEKL. V dropped 4 bases and J dropped 0; count of bases not matched to a gene: 2. The DNA for the CDR3 is TGCGCCAGCAGCCCGACAGGGTCGAACACCGGGGAGCTGTTTTTT. Its protein is CASSPTGSNTGELFF.

V is TRBV6-5 and J is TRBJ1-6; 7 bases are shared with TRBD1. Trimming took 4 bases from V and 11 from J; bases not matched to a gene: 5. The germline gives CDR1 MNHEY, CDR2 SVGAGI. The CDR3 spans 13 residues. As DNA, the CDR3 is TGTGCCAGCAGTTCCAGGGGGTTTCCACCCCTCCACTTT. Translated: CASSSRGFPPLHF.

The CDR3 nucleotides read TGCGCCAGCAGCGGTTCTACCGGGAACTATGGCTACACCTTC. It yields the protein CASSGSTGNYGYTF. The chain carries TRBV5-1 and TRBJ1-2, with D uncertain. CDR1 SGHRS and CDR2 YFSETQ come from the germline V gene. The germline V and J ends were trimmed by 4 bases and 2 bases, with 12 bases remaining between them. The CDR3 runs 14 residues.